These T cell receptor beta chains were read from a single sample in a study of control samples from healthy donors and cancer patients. Sequencing used immunoSEQ multiplex PCR; TCRdb keeps in-frame clones, though not all of them. The repertoire consists of approximately 70,000 clones, with about nine tenths occurring once and the leading ten covering around 1.3%. Sequencing was done on a sample of PBMCs. Receptors originate from a woman aged 50 to 65 with colorectal cancer. The CDR3 runs from the conserved cysteine through the conserved F or W. Fields, in order: V gene, D gene, clone size, CDR3 length, J gene, CDR3 protein, CDR3 DNA. A D gene is named only where the DNA matches it firmly. Only some rows state a clone size, as once, few, many or a class for expanded clones.

v_call: TRBV7-9
d_call: .
clone_size: .
cdr3_length: 15
j_call: TRBJ1-4
cdr3_aa: CASSLGSSPNEKLFF
cdr3_nt: TGTGCCAGCAGCTTAGGGTCATCCCCTAATGAAAAACTGTTTTTT

v_call: TRBV6-1
d_call: TRBD1
clone_size: .
cdr3_length: 16
j_call: TRBJ1-2
cdr3_aa: CASSEADGQAEYGYTF
cdr3_nt: TGTGCCAGCAGTGAAGCCGACGGACAGGCCGAGTATGGCTACACCTTC

v_call: TRBV27
d_call: .
clone_size: .
cdr3_length: 12
j_call: TRBJ2-7
cdr3_aa: CASSPLEGEQYF
cdr3_nt: TGTGCCAGCAGTCCACTAGAGGGCGAGCAGTACTTC

v_call: TRBV12-3/TRBV12-4
d_call: .
clone_size: .
cdr3_length: 13
j_call: TRBJ1-6
cdr3_aa: CASSLVGDSPLHF
cdr3_nt: TGTGCCAGCAGTTTAGTCGGGGATTCACCCCTCCACTTT

v_call: TRBV15
d_call: TRBD1
clone_size: .
cdr3_length: 18
j_call: TRBJ2-2
cdr3_aa: CATSRDPPGQLNTGELFF
cdr3_nt: TGTGCCACCAGCAGAGATCCCCCGGGACAGCTTAACACCGGGGAGCTGTTTTTT

v_call: TRBV19
d_call: .
clone_size: .
cdr3_length: 16
j_call: TRBJ1-1
cdr3_aa: CASSTSPINSGTEAFF
cdr3_nt: TGTGCCAGTAGTACGAGCCCCATAAACTCGGGGACTGAAGCTTTCTTT

v_call: TRBV6-5
d_call: .
clone_size: .
cdr3_length: 12
j_call: TRBJ1-1
cdr3_aa: CASSNGDTEAFF
cdr3_nt: TGTGCCAGCAGCAATGGAGACACTGAAGCTTTCTTT

v_call: TRBV7-2
d_call: TRBD2
clone_size: .
cdr3_length: 17
j_call: TRBJ2-5
cdr3_aa: CASSRRNSGRYHETQYF
cdr3_nt: TGTGCCAGCAGCCGTCGTAATAGCGGGAGATACCACGAGACCCAGTACTTC

v_call: TRBV19
d_call: TRBD1
clone_size: .
cdr3_length: 14
j_call: TRBJ1-2
cdr3_aa: CASSETGGYYGYTF
cdr3_nt: TGTGCCAGTAGTGAAACAGGGGGATACTATGGCTACACCTTC

v_call: TRBV5-1
d_call: .
clone_size: .
cdr3_length: 14
j_call: TRBJ2-5
cdr3_aa: CASSMTAGRETQYF
cdr3_nt: TGCGCCAGCAGCATGACTGCCGGGAGAGAGACCCAGTACTTC

v_call: TRBV10-3
d_call: TRBD1
clone_size: .
cdr3_length: 14
j_call: TRBJ1-1
cdr3_aa: CAISEQTGGGRAFF
cdr3_nt: TGTGCCATCAGTGAACAGACAGGGGGAGGTCGGGCTTTCTTT

v_call: TRBV9
d_call: TRBD2
clone_size: .
cdr3_length: 19
j_call: TRBJ2-2
cdr3_aa: CASSVAPGLAGGNTGELFF
cdr3_nt: TGTGCCAGCAGCGTAGCTCCGGGACTAGCGGGGGGGAACACCGGGGAGCTGTTTTTT

v_call: TRBV30
d_call: .
clone_size: few
cdr3_length: 13
j_call: TRBJ1-2
cdr3_aa: CAWSVGPAYGYTF
cdr3_nt: TGTGCCTGGAGTGTGGGCCCAGCCTATGGCTACACCTTC

v_call: TRBV28
d_call: .
clone_size: .
cdr3_length: 16
j_call: TRBJ1-3
cdr3_aa: CASSFGFGYSGNTIYF
cdr3_nt: TGTGCCAGCAGTTTTGGGTTCGGGTATTCTGGAAACACCATATATTTT

v_call: TRBV28
d_call: .
clone_size: .
cdr3_length: 14
j_call: TRBJ1-1
cdr3_aa: CASKGSGGSTEAFF
cdr3_nt: TGTGCCAGCAAGGGGTCGGGGGGGAGCACTGAAGCTTTCTTT

v_call: TRBV7-9
d_call: TRBD1
clone_size: once
cdr3_length: 15
j_call: TRBJ2-2
cdr3_aa: CASSYRTGDTGELFF
cdr3_nt: TGTGCCAGCAGCTACAGGACAGGGGATACCGGGGAGCTGTTTTTT

v_call: TRBV2
d_call: .
clone_size: .
cdr3_length: 15
j_call: TRBJ1-1
cdr3_aa: CASNYLRRGGTEAFF
cdr3_nt: TGTGCCAGCAACTACCTACGACGGGGAGGGACTGAAGCTTTCTTT

v_call: TRBV2
d_call: .
clone_size: .
cdr3_length: 13
j_call: TRBJ1-4
cdr3_aa: CASKRATNEKLFF
cdr3_nt: TGTGCCAGCAAGCGCGCAACTAATGAAAAACTGTTTTTT

v_call: TRBV10-3
d_call: TRBD1
clone_size: .
cdr3_length: 14
j_call: TRBJ1-1
cdr3_aa: CAISERQGETEAFF
cdr3_nt: TGTGCCATCAGTGAGAGACAGGGTGAGACTGAAGCTTTCTTT

v_call: TRBV7-3
d_call: .
clone_size: .
cdr3_length: 15
j_call: TRBJ2-2
cdr3_aa: CASSSRTVNTGELFF
cdr3_nt: TGTGCCAGCAGCTCACGGACAGTGAACACCGGGGAGCTGTTTTTT

v_call: TRBV11-3
d_call: .
clone_size: .
cdr3_length: 13
j_call: TRBJ2-3
cdr3_aa: CASSLGTENTQYF
cdr3_nt: TGTGCCAGCAGCCTCGGGACGGAGAATACGCAGTATTTT

v_call: TRBV30
d_call: .
clone_size: .
cdr3_length: 12
j_call: TRBJ2-7
cdr3_aa: CAAQLETYEQYF
cdr3_nt: TGTGCCGCCCAATTAGAAACCTACGAGCAGTACTTC

v_call: TRBV11-2
d_call: TRBD2
clone_size: few
cdr3_length: 15
j_call: TRBJ2-1
cdr3_aa: CASSPLAGTYNEQFF
cdr3_nt: TGTGCCAGCAGCCCCCTAGCGGGAACCTACAATGAGCAGTTCTTC

v_call: TRBV7-3
d_call: .
clone_size: .
cdr3_length: 14
j_call: TRBJ2-3
cdr3_aa: CASSQGLDLDTQYF
cdr3_nt: TGTGCCAGCAGCCAAGGCCTAGATCTAGATACGCAGTATTTT

v_call: TRBV3-1/TRBV3-2
d_call: .
clone_size: once
cdr3_length: 16
j_call: TRBJ2-7
cdr3_aa: CASSKGEFRGLYEQYF
cdr3_nt: TGTGCCAGCAGCAAGGGCGAGTTTCGGGGTTTGTACGAGCAGTACTTC

v_call: TRBV29-1
d_call: .
clone_size: few
cdr3_length: 15
j_call: TRBJ2-7
cdr3_aa: CSVQSARGPTYEQYF
cdr3_nt: TGCAGCGTCCAATCCGCTCGGGGGCCAACCTACGAGCAGTACTTC

v_call: TRBV25-1
d_call: .
clone_size: .
cdr3_length: 14
j_call: TRBJ1-2
cdr3_aa: CASSDPGANYGYTF
cdr3_nt: TGTGCCAGCAGTGACCCAGGAGCTAACTATGGCTACACCTTC

v_call: TRBV12-3/TRBV12-4
d_call: .
clone_size: .
cdr3_length: 13
j_call: TRBJ2-3
cdr3_aa: CASSQRQGGTQYF
cdr3_nt: TGTGCCAGCAGTCAGAGACAGGGAGGCACGCAGTATTTT

v_call: TRBV6-4
d_call: TRBD1
clone_size: .
cdr3_length: 15
j_call: TRBJ2-3
cdr3_aa: CASSPTQGAGDTQYF
cdr3_nt: TGTGCCAGCAGCCCCACACAGGGGGCCGGAGATACGCAGTATTTT

v_call: TRBV5-4
d_call: .
clone_size: .
cdr3_length: 14
j_call: TRBJ2-7
cdr3_aa: CASSGGRDTYEQYF
cdr3_nt: TGTGCCAGCAGCGGGGGACGCGATACCTACGAGCAGTACTTC

v_call: TRBV7-3
d_call: TRBD2
clone_size: once
cdr3_length: 15
j_call: TRBJ2-1
cdr3_aa: CASSLWGTRNNEQFF
cdr3_nt: TGTGCCAGCAGCTTATGGGGGACTAGAAACAATGAGCAGTTCTTC

v_call: TRBV5-1
d_call: .
clone_size: .
cdr3_length: 14
j_call: TRBJ2-7
cdr3_aa: CASSVGDFSYEQYF
cdr3_nt: TGCGCCAGCAGCGTTGGGGACTTCTCCTACGAGCAGTACTTC

v_call: TRBV29-1
d_call: TRBD2
clone_size: .
cdr3_length: 13
j_call: TRBJ2-3
cdr3_aa: CSVEVAGADTQYF
cdr3_nt: TGCAGCGTGGAGGTAGCGGGAGCAGATACGCAGTATTTT